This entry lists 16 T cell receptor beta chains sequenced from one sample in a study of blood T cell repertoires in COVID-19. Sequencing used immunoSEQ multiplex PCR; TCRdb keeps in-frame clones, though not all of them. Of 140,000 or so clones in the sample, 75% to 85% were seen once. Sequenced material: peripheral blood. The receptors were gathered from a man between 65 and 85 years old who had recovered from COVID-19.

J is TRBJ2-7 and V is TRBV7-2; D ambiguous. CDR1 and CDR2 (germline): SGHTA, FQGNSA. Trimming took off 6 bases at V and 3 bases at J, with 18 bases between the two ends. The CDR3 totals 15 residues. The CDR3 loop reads CASRSTLGSDYEQYF. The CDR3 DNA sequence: TGTGCCAGCAGATCCACACTGGGCAGTGACTACGAGCAGTACTTC.

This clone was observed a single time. The CDR3 DNA sequence: TGTGCCAGCAGCTCCGAGAATCTTTACAATGAGCAGTTCTTC. Amino acid sequence: CASSSENLYNEQFF. The gene calls are TRBV9 and TRBJ2-1; D not resolved. There are 14 residues in the CDR3. CDR1 is SGDLS, CDR2 YYNGEE, per germline. V was clipped by 4 bases and J by 4 bases, with 12 bases between them.

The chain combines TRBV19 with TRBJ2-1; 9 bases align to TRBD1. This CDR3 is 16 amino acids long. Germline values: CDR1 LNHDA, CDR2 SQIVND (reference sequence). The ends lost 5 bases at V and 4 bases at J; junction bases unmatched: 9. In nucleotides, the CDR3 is TGTGCCAGTAGTTTGGGTCCGGGACAGGGATACAATGAGCAGTTCTTC. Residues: CASSLGPGQGYNEQFF. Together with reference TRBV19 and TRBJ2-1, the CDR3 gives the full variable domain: DGGITQSPKYLFRKEGQNVTLSCEQNLNHDAMYWYRQDPGQGLRLIYYSQIVNDFQKGDIAEGYSVSREKKESFPLTVTSAQKNPTAFYLCASSLGPGQGYNEQFFGPGTRLTVL.

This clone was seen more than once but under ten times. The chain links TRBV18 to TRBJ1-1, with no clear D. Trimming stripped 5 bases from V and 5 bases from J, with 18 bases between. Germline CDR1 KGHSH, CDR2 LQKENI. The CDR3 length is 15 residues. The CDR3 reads CASSVKLGERTEAFF. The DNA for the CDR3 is TGTGCCAGCTCAGTAAAACTGGGTGAGAGGACTGAAGCTTTCTTT. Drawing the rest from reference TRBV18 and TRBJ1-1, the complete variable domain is NAGVMQNPRHLVRRRGQEARLRCSPMKGHSHVYWYRQLPEEGLKFMVYLQKENIIDESGMPKERFSAEFPKEGPSILRIQQVVRGDSAAYFCASSVKLGERTEAFFGQGTRLTVV.

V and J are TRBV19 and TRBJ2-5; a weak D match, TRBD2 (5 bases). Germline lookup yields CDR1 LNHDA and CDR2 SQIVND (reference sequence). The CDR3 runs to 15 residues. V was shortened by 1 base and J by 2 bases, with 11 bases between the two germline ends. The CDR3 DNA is TGTGCCAGTAGTATAGTGGCGGGCCAGCAAGAGACCCAGTACTTC. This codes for CASSIVAGQQETQYF.

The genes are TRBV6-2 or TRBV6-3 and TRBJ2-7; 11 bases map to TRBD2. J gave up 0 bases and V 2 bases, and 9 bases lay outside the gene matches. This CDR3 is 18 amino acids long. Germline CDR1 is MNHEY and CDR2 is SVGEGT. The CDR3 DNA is TGTGCCAGCAGTTACGCAACCGGGACTAGCGGAAGCTCCTACGAGCAGTACTTC. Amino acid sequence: CASSYATGTSGSSYEQYF.

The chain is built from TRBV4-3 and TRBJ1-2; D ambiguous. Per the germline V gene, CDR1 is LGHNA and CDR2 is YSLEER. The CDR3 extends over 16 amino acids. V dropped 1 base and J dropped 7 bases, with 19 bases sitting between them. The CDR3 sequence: CASSQVKGSGHAGYTF. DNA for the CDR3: TGCGCCAGCAGCCAAGTGAAGGGTAGCGGCCATGCTGGCTACACCTTC.

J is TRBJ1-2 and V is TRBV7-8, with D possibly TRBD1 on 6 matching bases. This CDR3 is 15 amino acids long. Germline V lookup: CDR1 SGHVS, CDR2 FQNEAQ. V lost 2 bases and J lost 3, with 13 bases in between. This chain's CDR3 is CASSLSTSGDYGYTF. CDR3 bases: TGTGCCAGCAGCTTAAGTACTTCAGGGGACTATGGCTACACCTTC.

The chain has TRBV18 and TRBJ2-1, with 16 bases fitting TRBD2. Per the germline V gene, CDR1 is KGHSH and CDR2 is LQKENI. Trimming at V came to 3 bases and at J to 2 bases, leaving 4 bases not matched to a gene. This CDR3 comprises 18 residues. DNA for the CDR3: TGTGCCAGCTCACCGGGACTAGCGGGAGGGAACGCCTACAATGAGCAGTTCTTC. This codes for CASSPGLAGGNAYNEQFF.

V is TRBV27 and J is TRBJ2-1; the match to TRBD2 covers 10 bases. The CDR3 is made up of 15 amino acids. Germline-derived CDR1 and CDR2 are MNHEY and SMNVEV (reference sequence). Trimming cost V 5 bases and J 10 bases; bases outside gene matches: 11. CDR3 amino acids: CASSPHTSGEGEQFF. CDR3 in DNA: TGTGCCAGCAGTCCACATACTAGCGGGGAGGGGGAGCAGTTCTTC.

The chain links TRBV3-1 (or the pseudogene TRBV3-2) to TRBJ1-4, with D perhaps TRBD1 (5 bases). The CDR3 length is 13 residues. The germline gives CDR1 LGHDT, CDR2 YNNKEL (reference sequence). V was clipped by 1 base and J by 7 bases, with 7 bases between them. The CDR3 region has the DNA TGTGCCAGCAGCCAAGGACAGCCTGAAAAACTGTTTTTT. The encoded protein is CASSQGQPEKLFF.

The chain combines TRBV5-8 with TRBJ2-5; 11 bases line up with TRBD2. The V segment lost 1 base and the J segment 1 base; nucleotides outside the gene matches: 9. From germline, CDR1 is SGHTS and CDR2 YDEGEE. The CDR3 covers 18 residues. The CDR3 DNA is TGTGCCAGCAGCTTGTTCCCCACTAGCGGGAGCCTCCAAGAGACCCAGTACTTC. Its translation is CASSLFPTSGSLQETQYF.

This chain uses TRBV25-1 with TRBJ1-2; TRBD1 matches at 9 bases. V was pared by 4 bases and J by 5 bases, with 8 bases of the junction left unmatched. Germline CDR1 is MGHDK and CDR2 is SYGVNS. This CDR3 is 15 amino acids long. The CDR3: CASSGPGQGVYGYTF. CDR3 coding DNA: TGTGCCAGCAGTGGACCGGGACAGGGTGTTTATGGCTACACCTTC.

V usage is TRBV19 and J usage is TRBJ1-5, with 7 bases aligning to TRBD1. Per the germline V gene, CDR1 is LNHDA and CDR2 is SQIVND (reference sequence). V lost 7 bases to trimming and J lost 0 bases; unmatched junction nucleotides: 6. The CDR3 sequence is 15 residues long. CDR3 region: CASTHTGDSNQPQHF. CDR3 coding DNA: TGTGCCAGTACCCATACAGGGGATAGCAATCAGCCCCAGCATTTT.

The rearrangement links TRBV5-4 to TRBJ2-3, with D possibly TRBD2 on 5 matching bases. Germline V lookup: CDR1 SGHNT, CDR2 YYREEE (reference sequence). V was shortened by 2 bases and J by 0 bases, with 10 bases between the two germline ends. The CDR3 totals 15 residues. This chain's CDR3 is CASSLEAASTDTQYF. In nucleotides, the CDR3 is TGTGCCAGCAGCTTAGAAGCGGCTAGCACAGATACGCAGTATTTT.

CDR3 sequence reads: CAISPGYSNQPQHF. The CDR3 nucleotides read TGTGCCATCAGTCCAGGGTATAGCAATCAGCCCCAGCATTTT. The chain combines TRBV10-3 with TRBJ1-5; a possible D gene is TRBD1 (5 bases). The CDR3 contains 14 residues. The V and J ends lost 5 bases and 0 bases respectively, with 8 bases between them. Germline V gives CDR1 ENHRY, CDR2 SYGVKD.